This TCR beta chain was recorded in a study of cytomegalovirus exposure and HLA in healthy donors. Study-level background: The same platform used for the 600 to 750 first-cohort repertoires was also used for the 100 to 150 validation repertoires, as a later analysis reported. Notes on the study in general: In vitro, three CMV-associated chains proved specific for CMV antigens. It was found in a later analysis that first-cohort TCR clusters tended to co-occur in the 100 to 150 validation repertoires.

CDR1 and CDR2 from the germline V gene are MNHEY and SVGAGI. The V gene end was trimmed by 5 bases and the J gene end by 3 bases; junction bases not matched to a gene: 5. CDR3 length: 15 residues. As regards this clone: Its matching antigen is unknown.

Generated by immunoSEQ multiplex PCR, the TCRdb table keeps only in-frame clones and is missing some. The sample has under 250,000 clones; around 90% are singletons. This receptor was identified in a woman in her late teens or twenties in good health and CMV-seropositive. Input material: PBMCs. V usage is TRBV6-5 and J usage is TRBJ2-1; TRBD2 matches 9 bases. CDR3 amino acids: CASSQSGGIYNEQFF. CDR3 DNA sequence: TGTGCCAGCAGTCAAAGCGGGGGGATCTACAATGAGCAGTTCTTC.